The sequence of this T cell receptor beta chain was determined in a study of blood T cell repertoires in COVID-19. Study-wide background: T cells, B-cell-depleted T cells, or PBMCs supplied cDNA or gDNA.

Authors' methods: Estimates of nucleated cell counts were drawn from the amplification of reference gene primers. Method: immunoSEQ multiplex PCR; TCRdb's copy keeps in-frame clones and lacks some. V and J calls and clone size follow that table, whereas D and trimming were derived from the DNA. This sample carries about 160,000 clones, around 80% of them seen once, and the ten largest clones take 22%. Sequences were obtained from peripheral blood. The source of this sequence is a woman at least 80 years old with acute or convalescent COVID-19.

The CDR3 protein is CASSFGQGATGELFF. The CDR3 nucleotides read TGTGCCAGCAGCTTCGGACAGGGGGCCACCGGGGAGCTGTTTTTT. This chain connects TRBV5-4 to TRBJ2-2; 11 nucleotides agree with TRBD1. This CDR3 spans 15 amino acids. Trimming took 2 bases from V and 4 from J; bases not matched to a gene: 1. The germline V gene has CDR1 SGHNT and CDR2 YYREEE (reference sequence).